The 8 T cell receptor beta chains presented below share a single source sample, sequenced in a study of tumor-infiltrating lymphocytes in primary liver carcinoma. Unsorted bulk tissue, about 19-30 mg of it, served as the source for co-extraction of RNA and DNA. Total RNA amounting to around 530 ng was the source from which TCR beta cDNA was made with a constant-region primer. Sequencing libraries for TCR beta derived from three nested multiplex PCR rounds that used slightly modified ARM-PCR. TRBV1-TRBV30 forward primers and a C-beta reverse primer were used in the first two PCR rounds, which each ran for 10 cycles. TCRdb re-called the multiplex PCR reads through MiXCR, storing one row per CDR3 protein. Of over 95,000 distinct CDR3 sequences in the sample, approximately 71% were seen once. Source material: liver tumor tissue from sampling region 5. Stated subset: tumor region T5, tumor centre. Every receptor here comes from a woman between 55 and 75 years old with primary liver carcinoma and hepatitis B virus infection.

The chain has TRBV28 and TRBJ1-2; D is unresolved. The V gene lost 6 bases and the J gene lost 0 bases, with 11 bases spanning the gap. Germline lookup yields CDR1 MDHEN and CDR2 SYDVKM. The CDR3 runs 14 residues. The DNA of the CDR3 is TGTGCCAGCAGGCCGAGCAAGGCTAACTATGGCTACACCTTC. Protein: CASRPSKANYGYTF.

About this clonotype: The CDR3 end shows no conserved phenylalanine or tryptophan, and so a read error is likely. CDR3 DNA: TGTGCCAGCAGTTTAGGACAGGGTGGAAAACTGTTTTCT. Translated, it gives CASSLGQGGKLFS. The gene calls are TRBV12-3 or TRBV12-4 and TRBJ1-4; 7 bases are a match to TRBD1. V was pared by 1 base and J by 10 bases, with 3 bases of the junction left unmatched. This CDR3 has 13 amino acids.

This clonotype was found a few times. This chain links TRBV7-3 with TRBJ2-6; TRBD1 might be the D (6 bases). From germline, CDR1 is SGHTA and CDR2 FQGTGA. This CDR3 has 17 residues. Trimming took 0 bases from V and 2 from J, leaving 11 bases between them. The CDR3 nucleotides are TGTGCCAGCAGCTTAACGATTCCAGGGGCTGGGGCCAACGTCCTGACTTTC. Residues: CASSLTIPGAGANVLTF.

This clonotype occurred a few times. A much larger clone is a single base away; this may be a read error. The conserved phenylalanine or tryptophan is not found at the CDR3 terminus, so this likely reflects a read error. The chain combines TRBV6-5 with TRBJ1-1; D may be TRBD1 (5 bases). This CDR3 region has 16 residues. V lost 0 bases, J lost 4 bases, and 15 bases lay in between. Germline V gene data show CDR1 as MNHEY and CDR2 as SVGAGI. The CDR3 nucleotides read TGTGCCAGCAGTTACTCGCGTGGGGCTTTGGCCACTGAAGCTTTCTCT. Encoded protein: CASSYSRGALATEAFS.

The CDR3 DNA is TGTGCCAGCAGTGCAGGAACCGGACAGGGGAACACTGAAGTATTCTTT. Protein sequence: CASSAGTGQGNTEVFF. The rearrangement joins TRBV12-3 or TRBV12-4 to TRBJ1-1, with 9 bases that match TRBD1. Trimming cost V 5 bases and J 14 bases; bases outside gene matches: 21. The CDR3 has 16 amino acids.

For this clonotype: A read error may explain this, as a much larger clone is one base away. The gene calls are TRBV10-3 and TRBJ2-7, with a weak D call TRBD2 (5 bases). V dropped 8 bases and J dropped 0 bases, with 11 bases sitting between them. CDR1 and CDR2 from the germline V gene are ENHRY and SYGVKD. This CDR3 region has 13 residues. DNA for the CDR3: TGTGCCATCCTAGCCACAAGCTCCTACGAGCAGTACTTC. This codes for CAILATSSYEQYF.

A remark on this clonotype: A much larger clone lies one base from this, so it may be a read error. The chain combines TRBV7-8 with TRBJ2-1; D is possibly TRBD2 (5 bases). Trimming removed 9 bases at V and 1 base at J, with 16 bases between. The CDR3 length is 15 residues. Germline assignment: CDR1 SGHVS and CDR2 FQNEAQ. CDR3 bases: TGTGCCAGTTTGAAGAGGGAAGCGTCCTACAATGAGCAGTTCTTC. Protein product: CASLKREASYNEQFF.

In this sample, this clonotype turned up a few times. V gene TRBV5-1 combines with J gene TRBJ2-1; D is uncertain. Looked up from germline, CDR1 is SGHRS and CDR2 is YFSETQ. The CDR3 has 15 residues. V was pared by 0 bases and J by 8 bases, with 15 bases between. DNA of the CDR3: TGCGCCAGCAGCTTGGAGGACGGAGCGATAGATGAGCAGTTCTTC. Translated, it gives CASSLEDGAIDEQFF.